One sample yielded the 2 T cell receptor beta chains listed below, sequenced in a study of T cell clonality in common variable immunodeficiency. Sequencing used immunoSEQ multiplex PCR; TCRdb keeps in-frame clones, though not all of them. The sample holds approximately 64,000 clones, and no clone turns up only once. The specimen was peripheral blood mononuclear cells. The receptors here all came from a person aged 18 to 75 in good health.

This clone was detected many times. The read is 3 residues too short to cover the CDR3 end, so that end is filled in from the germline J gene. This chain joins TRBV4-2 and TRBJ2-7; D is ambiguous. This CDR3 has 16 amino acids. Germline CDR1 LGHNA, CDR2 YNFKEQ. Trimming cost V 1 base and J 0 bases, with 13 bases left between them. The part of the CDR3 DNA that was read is TGTGCCAGCAGCCAAGTTGGTGAACTTCGCTCCTACGAG. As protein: CASSQVGELRSYE. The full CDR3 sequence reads CASSQVGELRSYEQYF.

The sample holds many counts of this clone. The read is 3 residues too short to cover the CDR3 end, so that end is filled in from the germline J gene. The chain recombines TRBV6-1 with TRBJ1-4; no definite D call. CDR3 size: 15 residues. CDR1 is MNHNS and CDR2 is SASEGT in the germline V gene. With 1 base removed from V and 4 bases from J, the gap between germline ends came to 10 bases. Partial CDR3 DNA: TGTGCCAGCAGTGAAGTGCAGGTGCTTAATGAAAAA. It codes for CASSEVQVLNEK. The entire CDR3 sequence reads CASSEVQVLNEKLFF.